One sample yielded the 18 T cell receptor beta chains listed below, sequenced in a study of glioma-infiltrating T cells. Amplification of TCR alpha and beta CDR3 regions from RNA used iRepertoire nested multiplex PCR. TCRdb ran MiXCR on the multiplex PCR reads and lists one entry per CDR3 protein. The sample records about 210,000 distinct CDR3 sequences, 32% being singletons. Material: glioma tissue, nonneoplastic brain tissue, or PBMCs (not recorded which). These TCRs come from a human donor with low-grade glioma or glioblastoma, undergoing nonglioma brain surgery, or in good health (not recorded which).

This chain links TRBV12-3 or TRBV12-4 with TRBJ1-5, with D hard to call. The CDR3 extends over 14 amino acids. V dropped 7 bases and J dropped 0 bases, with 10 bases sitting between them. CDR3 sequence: CASIFTDSNQPQHF. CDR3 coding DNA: TGTGCCAGCATTTTCACAGATAGCAATCAGCCCCAGCATTTT.

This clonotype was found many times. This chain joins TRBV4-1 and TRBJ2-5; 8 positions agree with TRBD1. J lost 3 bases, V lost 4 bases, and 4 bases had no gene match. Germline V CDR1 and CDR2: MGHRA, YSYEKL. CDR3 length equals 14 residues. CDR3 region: CASSLRTGKETQYF. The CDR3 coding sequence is TGCGCCAGCAGCCTCAGGACAGGGAAAGAGACCCAGTACTTC.

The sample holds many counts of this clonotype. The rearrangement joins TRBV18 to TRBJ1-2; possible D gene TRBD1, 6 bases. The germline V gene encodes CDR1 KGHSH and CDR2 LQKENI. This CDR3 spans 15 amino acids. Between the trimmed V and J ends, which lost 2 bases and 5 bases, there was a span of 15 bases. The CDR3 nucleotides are TGTGCCAGCTCACCAGAACAGGGTCCCAAATATGGCTACACCTTC. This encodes CASSPEQGPKYGYTF. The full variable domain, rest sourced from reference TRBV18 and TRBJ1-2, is NAGVMQNPRHLVRRRGQEARLRCSPMKGHSHVYWYRQLPEEGLKFMVYLQKENIIDESGMPKERFSAEFPKEGPSILRIQQVVRGDSAAYFCASSPEQGPKYGYTFGSGTRLTVV.

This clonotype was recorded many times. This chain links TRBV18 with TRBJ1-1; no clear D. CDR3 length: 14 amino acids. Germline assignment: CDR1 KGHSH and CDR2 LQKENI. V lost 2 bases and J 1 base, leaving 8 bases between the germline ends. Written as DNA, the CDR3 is TGTGCCAGCTCACCAGGATCGGGGAACACTGAAGCTTTCTTT. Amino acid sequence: CASSPGSGNTEAFF.

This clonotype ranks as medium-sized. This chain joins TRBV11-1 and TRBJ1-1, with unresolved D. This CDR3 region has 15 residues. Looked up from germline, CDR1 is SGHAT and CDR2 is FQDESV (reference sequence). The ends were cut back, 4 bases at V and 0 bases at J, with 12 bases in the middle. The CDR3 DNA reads TGTGCCAGCAGCTCGGCCCCGTACATGAACACTGAAGCTTTCTTT. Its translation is CASSSAPYMNTEAFF.

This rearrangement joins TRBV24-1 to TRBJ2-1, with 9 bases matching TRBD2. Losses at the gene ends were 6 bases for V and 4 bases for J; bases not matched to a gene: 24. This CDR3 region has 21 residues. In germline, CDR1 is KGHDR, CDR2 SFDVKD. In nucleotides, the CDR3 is TGTGCCACCAGTCCACCCGCGGGAGGGCGGACCCCCTCTCTAACATACAATGAGCAGTTCTTC. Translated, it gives CATSPPAGGRTPSLTYNEQFF.

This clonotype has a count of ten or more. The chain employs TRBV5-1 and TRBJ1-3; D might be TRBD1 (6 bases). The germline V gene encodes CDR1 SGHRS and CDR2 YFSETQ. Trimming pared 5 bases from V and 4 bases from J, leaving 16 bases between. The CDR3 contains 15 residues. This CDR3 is CASSNSGEGGNTIYF. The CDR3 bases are TGCGCCAGCAGTAACTCAGGGGAAGGCGGAAACACCATATATTTT.

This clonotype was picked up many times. The CDR3 spells CASSSHSGIQETQYF. The CDR3 DNA follows: TGTGCCAGCAGTTCTCATAGCGGGATTCAAGAGACCCAGTACTTC. The chain carries TRBV27 and TRBJ2-5; 8 bases are a match to TRBD2. Germline V lookup: CDR1 MNHEY, CDR2 SMNVEV (reference sequence). V dropped 4 bases and J dropped 2; count of bases not matched to a gene: 6. The CDR3 consists of 15 residues.

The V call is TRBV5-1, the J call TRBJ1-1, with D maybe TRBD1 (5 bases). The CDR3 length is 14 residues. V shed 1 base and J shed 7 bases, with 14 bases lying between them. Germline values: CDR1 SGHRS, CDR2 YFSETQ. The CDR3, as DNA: TGCGCCAGCAGCTTGTCCTGGACATCTGTTGAAGCTTTCTTT. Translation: CASSLSWTSVEAFF.

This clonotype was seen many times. The CDR3 DNA follows: TGTGCCAGCAGCTTAGAAGGCGCAGGGGGGCTTCAGTACTTC. Protein product: CASSLEGAGGLQYF. The rearrangement joins TRBV11-2 to TRBJ2-4; D might be TRBD1 (7 bases). V lost 0 bases and J 11 bases, leaving 14 bases between the germline ends. The CDR3 consists of 14 residues. CDR1 and CDR2 (germline): SGHAT, FQNNGV.

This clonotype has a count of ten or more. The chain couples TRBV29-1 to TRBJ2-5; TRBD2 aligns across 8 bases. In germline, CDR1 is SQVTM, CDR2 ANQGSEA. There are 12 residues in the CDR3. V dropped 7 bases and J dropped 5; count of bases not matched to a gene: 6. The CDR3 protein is CSARTSRETQYF. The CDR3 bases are TGCAGCGCCCGGACTAGCCGGGAGACCCAGTACTTC.

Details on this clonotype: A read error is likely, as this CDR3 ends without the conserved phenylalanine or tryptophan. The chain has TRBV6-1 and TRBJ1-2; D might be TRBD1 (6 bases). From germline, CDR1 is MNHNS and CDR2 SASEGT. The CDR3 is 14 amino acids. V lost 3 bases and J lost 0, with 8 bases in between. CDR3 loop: CASSEGATNYGYTL. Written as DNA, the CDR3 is TGTGCCAGCAGTGAGGGGGCCACTAACTATGGCTACACCTTA.

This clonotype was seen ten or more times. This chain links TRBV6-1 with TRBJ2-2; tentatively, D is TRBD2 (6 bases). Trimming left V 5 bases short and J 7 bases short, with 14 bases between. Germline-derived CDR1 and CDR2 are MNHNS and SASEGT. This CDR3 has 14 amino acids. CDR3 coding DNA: TGTGCCAGCAGTTCGGGGCGGGGAAACGGGGAGCTGTTTTTT. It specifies CASSSGRGNGELFF.

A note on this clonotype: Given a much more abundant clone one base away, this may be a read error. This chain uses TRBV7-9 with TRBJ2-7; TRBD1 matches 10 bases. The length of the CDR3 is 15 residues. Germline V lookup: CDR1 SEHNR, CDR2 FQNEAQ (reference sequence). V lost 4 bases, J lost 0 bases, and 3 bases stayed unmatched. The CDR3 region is CASSWRQGASYEQYF. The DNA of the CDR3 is TGTGCCAGCAGCTGGAGACAGGGGGCCTCCTACGAGCAGTACTTC.

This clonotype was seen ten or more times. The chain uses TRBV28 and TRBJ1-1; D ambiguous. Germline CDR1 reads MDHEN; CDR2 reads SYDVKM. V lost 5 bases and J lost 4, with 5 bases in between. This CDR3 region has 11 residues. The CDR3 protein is CASSIPTEAFF. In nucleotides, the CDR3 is TGTGCCAGCAGTATCCCCACTGAAGCTTTCTTT.

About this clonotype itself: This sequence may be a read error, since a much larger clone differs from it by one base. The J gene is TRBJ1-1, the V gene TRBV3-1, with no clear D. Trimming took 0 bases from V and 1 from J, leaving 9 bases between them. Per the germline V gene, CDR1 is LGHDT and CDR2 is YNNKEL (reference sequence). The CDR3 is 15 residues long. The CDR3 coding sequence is TGTGCCAGCAGCCAAGAATCGGTATGGAACACTGAAGCTTTCTTT. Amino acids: CASSQESVWNTEAFF.

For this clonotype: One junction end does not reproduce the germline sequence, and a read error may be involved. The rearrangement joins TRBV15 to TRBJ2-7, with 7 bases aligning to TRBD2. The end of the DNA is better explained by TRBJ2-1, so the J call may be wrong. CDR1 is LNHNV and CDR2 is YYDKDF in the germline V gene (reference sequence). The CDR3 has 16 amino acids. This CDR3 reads CATSRAGGSTYNGQFF. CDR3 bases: TGTGCCACCAGCAGGGCGGGCGGGAGTACCTACAATGGGCAGTTCTTC.

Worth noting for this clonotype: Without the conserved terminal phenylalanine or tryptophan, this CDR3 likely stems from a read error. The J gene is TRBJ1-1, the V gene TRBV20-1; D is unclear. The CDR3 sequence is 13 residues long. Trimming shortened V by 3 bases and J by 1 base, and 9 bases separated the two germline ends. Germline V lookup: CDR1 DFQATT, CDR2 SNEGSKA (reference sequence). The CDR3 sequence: CSASSSGNTEAFS. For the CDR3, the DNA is TGCAGTGCTAGTAGTAGCGGGAACACTGAAGCTTTCTCT.